The 3 T cell receptor beta chains below all came from one sample that was sequenced in a study of blood T cell repertoires in COVID-19. The table came from immunoSEQ multiplex PCR; TCRdb's copy has only in-frame clones and leaves some out. Of some 300,000 clones listed, around 86% were seen once; the top ten hold about 4%. The sequencing input was PBMCs or T cells enriched from blood (not recorded which). These receptors came from a man under 40 who had recovered from COVID-19.

The chain couples TRBV3-1 (or the pseudogene TRBV3-2) to TRBJ2-3; 7 bases align to TRBD1. This CDR3 is built from 14 residues. Germline lookup yields CDR1 LGHDT and CDR2 YNNKEL (reference sequence). Losses at the gene ends were 7 bases for V and 11 bases for J; bases not matched to a gene: 15. Written as DNA, the CDR3 is TGTGCCAGCAAAGCGGTTGGTTCCCCAGGGGGGCAGTATTTT. It specifies CASKAVGSPGGQYF.

The chain couples TRBV9 to TRBJ2-2, with 9 bases aligning to TRBD1. The V gene's germline CDR1 is SGDLS and CDR2 YYNGEE. V trimming: 3 bases; J trimming: 6 bases; junction bases outside the gene matches: 6. The CDR3 is 15 residues long. DNA for the CDR3: TGTGCCAGCAGCGGGGACAGGGAGGTTGCCGGGGAGCTGTTTTTT. Its protein is CASSGDREVAGELFF.

To note about this clone: This specimen includes other DNA sequences encoding the same CDR3. This rearrangement joins TRBV6-5 to TRBJ2-7; D remains unclear. This CDR3 spans 14 amino acids. Germline values: CDR1 MNHEY, CDR2 SVGAGI. The V end lost 2 bases, the J end lost 0 bases, and 8 bases lay between the germline ends. CDR3 in DNA: TGTGCCAGCAGTTACGGAAGGAGCTCCTACGAGCAGTACTTC. It specifies CASSYGRSSYEQYF.